The source of this T cell receptor beta chain is a study of blood T cell repertoires in COVID-19. The overall study: T cells, B-cell-depleted T cells, or PBMCs supplied cDNA or gDNA.

This clone was counted once. The V gene's germline CDR1 is SGHNT and CDR2 YYREEE (reference sequence). The junction had 7 bases not matched to a gene; V was cut back by 3 bases and J by 8 bases. The CDR3 contains 14 residues. The assay was immunoSEQ multiplex PCR, and TCRdb's table has in-frame clones only and misses some. This table holds just over 300,000 clones, approximately 83% found once. This receptor was taken from a man aged 25 to 45 who had recovered from COVID-19. Sequencing was performed on PBMCs or T cells enriched from blood (not recorded which). The gene calls are TRBV5-4 and TRBJ1-4; 7 positions agree with TRBD1. Written as DNA, the CDR3 is TGTGCCAGCAGCTCTAGACAGGGCGGGGAAAAACTGTTTTTT. Translated, it gives CASSSRQGGEKLFF.